Described below is a single T cell receptor beta chain sequence and its context. The antigen remains unidentified. Sequence at one end of the junction differs from germline and may be a read error. These data belong to a study of T cells after yellow fever vaccination. Study-level results: Contaminating bulk clonotypes could be abundant in FACS-sorted repertoires. Primary-vaccination clones mostly resurfaced post-booster (96% CD4, under 90% CD8). Of the clonotypes, a small share occurred in both CD4 and CD8 compartments.

A process of 5'RACE template switching, which added a universal primer site and UMIs, was used to make TCR cDNA. Via MiXCR, TCRdb re-called the 5' RACE reads, giving one row per CDR3 protein. The data contain hundreds of thousands of distinct CDR3 sequences, over 9% of them singletons. The origin of this receptor is a man aged 25 to 45 who received the YFV17D yellow fever vaccine. Sequenced here: PBMCs, sampled on the day of the yellow fever booster vaccination.

The CDR3 DNA reads TGTGCCAGCGGCCCAGGGGTCTCCTGCGAGCAGTACTTC. As protein: CASGPGVSCEQYF. The rearrangement joins TRBV4-2 to TRBJ2-7; maybe TRBD1 (6 bases). CDR3 size: 13 residues. The germline V gene has CDR1 LGHNA and CDR2 YNFKEQ.